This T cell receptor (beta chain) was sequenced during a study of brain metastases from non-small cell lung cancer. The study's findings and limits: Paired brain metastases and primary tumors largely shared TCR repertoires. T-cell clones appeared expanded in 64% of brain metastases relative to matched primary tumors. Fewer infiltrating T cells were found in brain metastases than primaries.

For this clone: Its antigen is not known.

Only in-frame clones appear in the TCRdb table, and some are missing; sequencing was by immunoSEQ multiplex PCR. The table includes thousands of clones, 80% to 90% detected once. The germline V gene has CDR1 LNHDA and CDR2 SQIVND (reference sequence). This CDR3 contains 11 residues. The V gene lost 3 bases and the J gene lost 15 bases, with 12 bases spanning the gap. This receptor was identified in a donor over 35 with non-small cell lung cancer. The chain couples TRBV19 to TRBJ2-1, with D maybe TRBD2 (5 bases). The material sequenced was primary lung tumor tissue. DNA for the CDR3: TGTGCCAGTAGTATCCGAGAGGGAGCGTTCTTC. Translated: CASSIREGAFF.